The sample holds many counts of the clone carrying this TCR beta chain. What it binds is unknown. The sample originates from a study of T cells in Graves' hyperthyroidism and ophthalmopathy. RNA transcripts gave rise to amplified TCR beta CDR3 regions. HTBI primers were employed in a first-round RT-PCR of the TCR CDR3. TCRdb reanalysed the multiplex PCR reads using MiXCR and keeps one entry per CDR3 protein. This table holds around 500,000 distinct CDR3 sequences, 13% to 15% found once. Study-wide points: Blood also showed most of the thyroid clonotypes that were expanded above 0.001.

CDR1 is LGHDT and CDR2 is YNNKEL in the germline V gene (reference sequence). The CDR3 sequence is 15 residues long. V lost 4 bases and J lost 5; bases outside the gene matches: 11. The source is a woman between 18 and 29 years old with Graves' hyperthyroidism. Source material: blood. The gene calls are TRBV3-1 and TRBJ2-7; 7 positions match TRBD2. The CDR3 here is CASSLNPTSIHEQYV. The CDR3 bases are TGTGCCAGCAGCCTGAACCCGACTAGCATCCACGAGCAGTACGTC.